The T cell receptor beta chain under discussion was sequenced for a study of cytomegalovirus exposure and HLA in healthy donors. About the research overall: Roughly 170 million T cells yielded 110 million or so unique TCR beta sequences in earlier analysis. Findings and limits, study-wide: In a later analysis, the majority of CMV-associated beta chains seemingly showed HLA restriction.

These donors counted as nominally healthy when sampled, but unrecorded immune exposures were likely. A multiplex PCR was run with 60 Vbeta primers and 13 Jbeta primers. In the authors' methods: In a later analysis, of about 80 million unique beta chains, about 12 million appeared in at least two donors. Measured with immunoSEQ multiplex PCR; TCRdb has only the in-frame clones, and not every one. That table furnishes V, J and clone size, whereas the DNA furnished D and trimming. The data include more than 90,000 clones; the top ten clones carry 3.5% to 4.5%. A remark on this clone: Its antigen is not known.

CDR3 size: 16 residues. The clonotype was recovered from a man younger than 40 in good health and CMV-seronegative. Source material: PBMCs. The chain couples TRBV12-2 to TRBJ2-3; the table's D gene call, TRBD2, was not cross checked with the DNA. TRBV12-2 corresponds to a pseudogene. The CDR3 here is CASRLVKRVSTDTQYF. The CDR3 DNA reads TGTGCAAGTCGCTTAGTGAAGCGGGTTAGCACAGATACGCAGTATTTT.